This paragraph reports one T cell receptor (beta chain). This sample was taken from a study of blood T cells in healthy people across ages. The CDR3 has 14 amino acids. Per germline, CDR1 MDHEN and CDR2 SYDVKM. Trimming shortened V by 3 bases and J by 7 bases, and 13 bases separated the two germline ends. Together with a sample-barcoded 5' primer, a J-beta primer mix was included in a second PCR lasting about 6 to 11 cycles. TCRdb used MiXCR to reprocess the 5' RACE reads, holding one entry per CDR3 protein. The repertoire holds some 1.5 million distinct CDR3 sequences, about 45% seen once, with just over 4% in the top ten.

V and J are TRBV28 and TRBJ1-5; D is unclear. This clonotype was obtained from a woman aged 18-30 years in good health. The sample was blood. The CDR3 here is CASSFSTSGQPQHF. The CDR3 DNA reads TGTGCCAGCAGTTTTAGCACGTCCGGGCAGCCCCAGCATTTT.